The next 7 T cell receptor beta chains were all read from a single sample in a study of cytomegalovirus exposure and HLA in healthy donors. Amplification used 60 Vbeta primers and 13 Jbeta primers. TCRdb keeps only in-frame clones here, not all; method: immunoSEQ multiplex PCR. The sample carries 100,000 to 120,000 clones, roughly 80% recorded once. Sequenced sample: PBMCs. The receptors originated from a man aged 25 to 40 in good health and CMV-seropositive.

This clone was observed a handful of times. The J gene is TRBJ1-1, the V gene TRBV5-1, with D hard to call. Between the trimmed V and J ends, which lost 4 bases and 4 bases, there was a span of 17 bases. Per germline, CDR1 SGHRS and CDR2 YFSETQ. The CDR3 covers 15 residues. CDR3 sequence reads: CASSPLTEASTEAFF. CDR3 in DNA: TGCGCCAGCAGCCCCTTAACAGAAGCCAGCACTGAAGCTTTCTTT.

This clone was seen a single time. The chain links TRBV9 to TRBJ2-5; 9 positions match TRBD2. Germline values: CDR1 SGDLS, CDR2 YYNGEE. The CDR3 has 15 amino acids. V was pared by 3 bases and J by 4 bases, with 7 bases of the junction left unmatched. This CDR3 reads CASSARGGAVETQYF. The CDR3 nucleotides are TGTGCCAGCAGCGCCCGCGGGGGGGCGGTAGAGACCCAGTACTTC.

The chain carries TRBV5-1 and TRBJ2-5; 9 positions match TRBD2. The J segment lost 4 bases and the V segment lost 1 base, leaving 8 bases of the junction unmatched. From germline, CDR1 is SGHRS and CDR2 YFSETQ. The CDR3 runs to 16 residues. This CDR3 reads CASSLYSGGDRETQYF. The CDR3 region has the DNA TGCGCCAGCAGCTTGTATAGCGGGGGTGACCGAGAGACCCAGTACTTC.

This clone appeared a few times. The chain joins TRBV2 to TRBJ1-5; D is possibly TRBD1 (5 bases). Germline CDR1 reads SNHLY; CDR2 reads FYNNEI. V was pared by 4 bases and J by 4 bases, with 8 bases between. This CDR3 is 13 amino acids long. The CDR3 sequence is CASSGQQNQPQHF. The CDR3 nucleotides are TGTGCCAGCAGTGGACAGCAAAATCAGCCCCAGCATTTT.

The rearrangement links TRBV7-9 to TRBJ1-1; D not certain. V shed 8 bases and J shed 4 bases, with 8 bases lying between them. The CDR3 is 11 amino acids. Germline V lookup: CDR1 SEHNR, CDR2 FQNEAQ (reference sequence). The CDR3 sequence: CASSGRTEAFF. The CDR3 region has the DNA TGTGCCAGCTCAGGTCGCACTGAAGCTTTCTTT.

V gene TRBV6-1 combines with J gene TRBJ1-4; D is ambiguous. Deletions cut 2 bases from V and 3 bases from J, with 7 bases between. Germline-derived CDR1 and CDR2 are MNHNS and SASEGT. The CDR3 extends over 14 amino acids. The CDR3 nucleotides read TGTGCCAGCAGTGAACCGTTTCCTAATGAAAAACTGTTTTTT. This sequence encodes CASSEPFPNEKLFF.

V is TRBV7-2 and J is TRBJ2-7, with D perhaps TRBD2 (7 bases). The V end lost 5 bases, the J end lost 3 bases, and 17 bases lay between the germline ends. CDR1 is SGHTA, CDR2 FQGNSA, per germline. CDR3 length equals 15 residues. For the CDR3, the DNA is TGTGCCAGCAGCCTCATTGGGGGGGGCCACTACGAGCAGTACTTC. This sequence encodes CASSLIGGGHYEQYF. Filled out from reference TRBV7-2 and TRBJ2-7, the complete variable domain reads GAGVSQSPSNKVTEKGKDVELRCDPISGHTALYWYRQSLGQGLEFLIYFQGNSAPDKSGLPSDRFSAERTGGSVSTLTIQRTQQEDSAVYLCASSLIGGGHYEQYFGPGTRLTVT.